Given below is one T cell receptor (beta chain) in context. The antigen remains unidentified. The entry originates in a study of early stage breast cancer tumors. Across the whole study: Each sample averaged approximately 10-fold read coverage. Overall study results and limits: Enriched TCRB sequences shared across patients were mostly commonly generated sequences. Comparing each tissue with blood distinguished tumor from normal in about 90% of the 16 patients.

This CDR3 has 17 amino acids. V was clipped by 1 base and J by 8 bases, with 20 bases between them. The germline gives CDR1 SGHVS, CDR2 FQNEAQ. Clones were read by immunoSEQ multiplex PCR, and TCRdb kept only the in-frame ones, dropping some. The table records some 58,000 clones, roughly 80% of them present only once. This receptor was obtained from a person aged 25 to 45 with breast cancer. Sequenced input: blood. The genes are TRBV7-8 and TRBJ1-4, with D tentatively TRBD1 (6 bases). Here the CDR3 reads CASSLVPGEGDWEKLFF. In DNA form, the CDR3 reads TGTGCCAGCAGCTTAGTCCCTGGGGAGGGGGATTGGGAAAAACTGTTTTTT.